This T cell receptor (beta chain) was recovered during a study of blood T cell repertoires in COVID-19 (dated by TCRdb to 2018 to 2021). As for the study more broadly: The collaborator samples originated in the United States, Italy and Spain and spanned the acute and convalescent phases of COVID-19. The prospective study material was composed of cDNA or gDNA derived from T cells, B-cell-depleted T cells, or PBMCs. Subjects who had been exposed to COVID-19, were actively infected with it, or had recovered from it provided the deeply sampled blood TCRbeta repertoires that made up the dataset. The repertoires were released in a freely available public database meant as a resource for research on the immune response to SARS-CoV-2. The samples were drawn from two sources: the first 160 participants of the ongoing ImmuneRACE study, and 1,200 or so subjects contributed by 6 global collaborators. The sample metadata nearly always contained a de-identified subject ID, COVID-19 status, age in years and sex. Where HLA class I and class II types were available, the types were taken from metadata supplied by the sample provider, not from assay-based typing.

This clone was detected only a few times. Its antigen remains undetermined. Per-base qualities were not stored, and no clone one base away is much larger. What the work shows at the level of the full study, not this receptor alone: The amount of clinical and demographic metadata varied by source and participant and was provided uncurated.

Via the germline V gene, CDR1 is SGDLS and CDR2 YYNGEE. Inclusive of the bounding cysteine and phenylalanine, the CDR3 is 14 residues long. The kept DNA is CDR3 alone, 42 bases in frame from the first base. V and J lose 0 bases and 4 bases, and a span of 9 bases separates them. TCRbeta CDR3 regions were amplified from genomic DNA using the immunoSEQ Assay, a bias-controlled multiplex PCR. As for the authors' bioinformatics: Nucleated cell counts per sample were estimated from amplification of reference gene primers within the assay. Sequence reads were collapsed and filtered to measure the absolute abundance of every unique TCRbeta CDR3 rearrangement. For each sample, productive Simpson clonality was calculated by taking the square root of Simpson's diversity index across productive rearrangements. TCRdb limited this immuneACCESS table to in-frame rearrangements with V and J called. A share of clones is missing; checked studies link under half to unresolved V genes, and the rest is unexplained. For V, J and clone size, that table is used; D and trimming come from the DNA. The sample profile shows 25,000 to 30,000 clones; roughly nine tenths of them were found once. Together, the top ten hold around a tenth of the sample.

Each collaborating institution followed its own protocols to collect whole blood in K2EDTA tubes. For TCRbeta analysis, collaborators shipped samples as frozen whole blood, isolated PBMCs, or DNA extracted from either of those sample types. This TCR was recovered from a human donor in a cohort sampled during active COVID-19. The sample comprised peripheral blood. The sequence is built from TRBV9 and TRBJ2-3; the D gene cannot be resolved reliably. The CDR3: CASSVGPPPDTQYF. The nucleotides read TGTGCCAGCAGCGTAGGGCCCCCCCCAGATACGCAGTATTTT.